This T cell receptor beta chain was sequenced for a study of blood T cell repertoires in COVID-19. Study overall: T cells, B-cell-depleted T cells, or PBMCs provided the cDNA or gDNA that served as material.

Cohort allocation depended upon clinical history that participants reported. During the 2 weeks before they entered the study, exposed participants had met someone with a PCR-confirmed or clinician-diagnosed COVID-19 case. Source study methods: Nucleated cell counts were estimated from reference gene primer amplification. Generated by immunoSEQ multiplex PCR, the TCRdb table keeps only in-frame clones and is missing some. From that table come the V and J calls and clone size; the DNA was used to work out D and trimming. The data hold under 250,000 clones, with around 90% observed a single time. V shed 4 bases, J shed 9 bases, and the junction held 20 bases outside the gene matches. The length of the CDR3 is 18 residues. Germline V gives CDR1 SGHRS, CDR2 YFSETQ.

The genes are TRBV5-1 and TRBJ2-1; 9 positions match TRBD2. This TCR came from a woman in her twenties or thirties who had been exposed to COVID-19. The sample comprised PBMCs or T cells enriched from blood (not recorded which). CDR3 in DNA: TGCGCCAGCAGCCTACTCTCGGGTAGCGGGAGTTGGAGGGGTGAGCAGTTCTTC. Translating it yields CASSLLSGSGSWRGEQFF.